The 18 T cell receptor beta chains given below trace back to one sample, sequenced in a study of blood T cell repertoires in COVID-19. Sequencing was performed with immunoSEQ multiplex PCR; in TCRdb, only in-frame clones are kept and a portion is missing. The sample yields about 41,000 clones, more than 75% seen once. Sequenced input: peripheral blood. Every receptor here comes from a man aged 80 or over with acute or convalescent COVID-19.

The rearrangement uses TRBV12-5 and TRBJ1-2, with D perhaps matching TRBD1 (5 bases). V was clipped by 1 base and J by 2 bases, with 17 bases between them. Germline loops: CDR1 LGHNT, CDR2 FRNRAP. The CDR3 totals 17 residues. The CDR3 protein is CASGLAFTDTRNYGYTF. The CDR3 DNA follows: TGTGCTAGTGGTTTGGCTTTTACGGACACGAGAAACTATGGCTACACCTTC. Variable domain in full (rest from reference TRBV12-5 and TRBJ1-2): DARVTQTPRHKVTEMGQEVTMRCQPILGHNTVFWYRQTMMQGLELLAYFRNRAPLDDSGMPKDRFSAEMPDATLATLKIQPSEPRDSAVYFCASGLAFTDTRNYGYTFGSGTRLTVV.

CDR3 protein: CAISDSIGLAAGNTIYF. CDR3 coding DNA: TGTGCCATCAGTGATAGTATCGGGCTAGCCGCCGGAAACACCATATATTTT. This sequence joins TRBV10-3 and TRBJ1-3; D is unresolved. The CDR3 spans 17 residues. The V end was cut by 3 bases, the J end by 4 bases, with 19 bases between. Germline V CDR1 and CDR2: ENHRY, SYGVKD.

This clone has just a few counts. This chain uses TRBV7-3 with TRBJ2-6; TRBD2 aligns across 7 bases. The CDR3 has 18 residues. The germline gives CDR1 SGHTA, CDR2 FQGTGA. Trimming cost V 1 base and J 0 bases; bases outside gene matches: 6. CDR3 protein: CASSLNLGGSSGANVLTF. The CDR3, as DNA: TGTGCCAGCAGCTTAAATCTCGGGGGGTCCTCTGGGGCCAACGTCCTGACTTTC.

The rearrangement joins TRBV4-1 to TRBJ2-7, with TRBD2 matching 10 bases. Trimming took 4 bases from V and 1 from J; bases not matched to a gene: 10. Germline V gives CDR1 MGHRA, CDR2 YSYEKL. The CDR3 loop spans 17 amino acids. The CDR3 nucleotides read TGCGCCAGCAGCCTCCGGGTAGCGGGAGGCAATTCCTACGAGCAGTACTTC. Encoded protein: CASSLRVAGGNSYEQYF.

The chain uses TRBV11-2 and TRBJ1-4; D may be TRBD1 (5 bases). Trimming removed 5 bases at V and 10 bases at J, with 8 bases between. CDR3 size: 11 residues. Germline CDR1 is SGHAT and CDR2 is FQNNGV. CDR3 loop: CASSVDRKLFF. The CDR3 region has the DNA TGTGCCAGCAGCGTCGACAGAAAACTGTTTTTT.

The J gene is TRBJ1-1, the V gene TRBV4-1, with D maybe TRBD1 (6 bases). There are 13 residues in the CDR3. Germline CDR1 MGHRA, CDR2 YSYEKL. Trimming took off 0 bases at V and 9 bases at J, with 11 bases between the two ends. The CDR3, as DNA: TGCGCCAGCAGCCAAGAGCAGGGGTCACAAGCTTTCTTT. Its protein product is CASSQEQGSQAFF.

The CDR3 sequence is CASSHISGTSNTGELFF. The CDR3 bases are TGTGCCAGCAGCCATATTAGCGGGACTTCGAACACCGGGGAGCTGTTTTTT. The rearrangement uses TRBV3-1 (or the pseudogene TRBV3-2) and TRBJ2-2; the match to TRBD2 covers 8 bases. With V trimmed by 3 bases and J by 0 bases, 6 bases remained unmatched. Germline V gene sequence: CDR1 LGHDT, CDR2 YNNKEL (reference sequence). The CDR3 is 17 amino acids.

V usage is TRBV7-8 and J usage is TRBJ2-7; 10 bases fit TRBD2. This CDR3 spans 12 amino acids. Germline values: CDR1 SGHVS, CDR2 FQNEAQ. CDR3 sequence: CASGRAGYEQYF. CDR3 DNA sequence: TGTGCGAGCGGGAGGGCCGGGTACGAGCAGTACTTC.

The chain combines TRBV14 with TRBJ1-3; TRBD1 matches 8 bases. Per the germline V gene, CDR1 is SGHDN and CDR2 is FVKESK. Trimming removed 4 bases from V and 3 bases from J; junction bases left unmatched: 5. The CDR3 covers 15 residues. The CDR3 spells CASSPGTGFGNTIYF. CDR3 sequence (DNA): TGTGCCAGCAGCCCCGGGACAGGCTTTGGAAACACCATATATTTT.

CDR3 coding DNA: TGTGCCAGCGCCGGGACAGGGGTCAATCAGCCCCAGCATTTT. This codes for CASAGTGVNQPQHF. This rearrangement joins TRBV28 to TRBJ1-5; TRBD1 aligns across 10 bases. From germline, CDR1 is MDHEN and CDR2 SYDVKM. CDR3 length equals 14 residues. The trim removed 8 bases at V and 3 bases at J, leaving 4 bases unmatched.

The chain combines TRBV10-2 with TRBJ2-7; D unresolved. Germline assignment: CDR1 WSHSY and CDR2 SAAADI. The CDR3 has 12 amino acids. V lost 1 base and J 4 bases, leaving 5 bases between the germline ends. CDR3 region: CASSELRYEQYF. In nucleotides, the CDR3 is TGCGCCAGCAGTGAGTTGAGATACGAGCAGTACTTC.

This clone was seen a single time. J is TRBJ2-2 and V is TRBV9; TRBD1 is a possible D gene (6 bases). Trimming took 1 base from V and 0 from J, leaving 13 bases between them. This CDR3 has 17 amino acids. The germline V gene encodes CDR1 SGDLS and CDR2 YYNGEE. The CDR3 reads CASSVRGSTANTGELFF. CDR3 sequence (DNA): TGTGCCAGCAGCGTAAGGGGGTCCACCGCGAACACCGGGGAGCTGTTTTTT.

The V call is TRBV5-1, the J call TRBJ1-5; D is undetermined. The germline V gene has CDR1 SGHRS and CDR2 YFSETQ. Trimming removed 7 bases at V and 1 base at J, with 12 bases between. The length of the CDR3 is 14 residues. The CDR3 nucleotides read TGCGCCAGCTCCCTTGGGGAGAGCAATCAGCCCCAGCATTTT. Protein product: CASSLGESNQPQHF. Drawing the rest from reference TRBV5-1 and TRBJ1-5, the complete variable domain is KAGVTQTPRYLIKTRGQQVTLSCSPISGHRSVSWYQQTPGQGLQFLFEYFSETQRNKGNFPGRFSGRQFSNSRSEMNVSTLELGDSALYLCASSLGESNQPQHFGDGTRLSIL.

V gene TRBV25-1 combines with J gene TRBJ1-5; no clear D gene. Trimming left V 8 bases short and J 5 bases short, with 13 bases between. The CDR3 totals 13 residues. Germline V gene data show CDR1 as MGHDK and CDR2 as SYGVNS. CDR3 sequence reads: CASSGRVDQPQHF. In nucleotides, the CDR3 is TGTGCCAGCTCGGGAAGGGTGGATCAGCCCCAGCATTTT.

This chain's CDR3 is CASSRRPQGVYEQYF. As DNA, the CDR3 is TGTGCCAGCAGCCGAAGGCCACAGGGGGTGTACGAGCAGTACTTC. V gene TRBV3-1 (or the pseudogene TRBV3-2) combines with J gene TRBJ2-7, with 8 positions matching TRBD1. The CDR3 has 15 amino acids. The V gene end was trimmed by 4 bases and the J gene end by 4 bases; junction bases not matched to a gene: 9. Germline V gene data show CDR1 as LGHDT and CDR2 as YNNKEL (reference sequence).

The chain couples TRBV7-6 to TRBJ2-7; TRBD1 matches at 7 bases. The J segment lost 1 base and the V segment lost 0 bases, leaving 9 bases of the junction unmatched. The CDR3 extends over 17 amino acids. The germline V gene has CDR1 SGHVS and CDR2 FNYEAQ. The CDR3 region has the DNA TGTGCCAGCAGCTTAGCGGCTTCCCGGACAGGATCCTACGAGCAGTACTTC. Its protein is CASSLAASRTGSYEQYF.

V and J are TRBV5-5 and TRBJ2-7, with 7 bases fitting TRBD2. The germline CDR1 and CDR2 sequences are SGHKS and YYEKEE (reference sequence). This CDR3 is built from 14 residues. With V trimmed by 0 bases and J by 1 base, 1 base remained unmatched. The CDR3 spells CASSLVSGSYEQYF. The CDR3 DNA follows: TGTGCCAGCAGCTTGGTTAGCGGGTCCTACGAGCAGTACTTC. The full variable domain, completed using reference TRBV5-5 and TRBJ2-7, is DAGVTQSPTHLIKTRGQQVTLRCSPISGHKSVSWYQQVLGQGPQFIFQYYEKEERGRGNFPDRFSARQFPNYSSELNVNALLLGDSALYLCASSLVSGSYEQYFGPGTRLTVT.

The chain carries TRBV5-1 and TRBJ1-2, with a tentative D call TRBD1 (5 bases). In germline, CDR1 is SGHRS, CDR2 YFSETQ. There are 13 residues in the CDR3. V was pared by 2 bases and J by 6 bases, with 11 bases between. The CDR3 DNA sequence: TGCGCCAGCAGCTTTACGGGGGGTGATGGCTACACCTTC. Protein product: CASSFTGGDGYTF. The full variable domain, its missing parts supplied by reference TRBV5-1 and TRBJ1-2, is KAGVTQTPRYLIKTRGQQVTLSCSPISGHRSVSWYQQTPGQGLQFLFEYFSETQRNKGNFPGRFSGRQFSNSRSEMNVSTLELGDSALYLCASSFTGGDGYTFGSGTRLTVV.